A single T cell receptor beta chain is shown here with its context. No antigen is known for it. The donor cohort consisted entirely of Caucasian adults residing in Nashville, Tennessee. Original processing notes: Filtering differed, since immunoSEQ gave only junction sequences and no quality scores. TCRdb's copy holds only in-frame clones and misses some; the assay was immunoSEQ multiplex PCR. D and trimming were read from the DNA, whereas the V and J calls and clone size are those reported in that table. The profile shows 1.5 million to 1.9 million clones, around 98% of them singletons. From germline, CDR1 is GTSNPN and CDR2 SVGIG (reference sequence). The CDR3 is 20 residues long. This entry belongs to a study of shared clonotypes between healthy human individuals. General study results and limits: Some naive CD4 clonotypes, approximately 4.5%, turned up in common across a handful of donors. Non-shared clonotypes were found to have lower generation probabilities than the clonotypes that were shared by all four of the sorted-subset donors.

Sequences were obtained from naive CD4+ T cells sorted from blood. Specified subset: CD45RA+ positively selected. The gene calls are TRBV30 and TRBJ2-6; 12 bases are shared with TRBD1. The origin of this receptor is a man aged 25 to 40 in good health. CDR3 in amino acids: CAGPAGTGGAFGSGANVLTF. The DNA for the CDR3 is TGTGCTGGACCCGCCGGGACAGGGGGCGCGTTTGGGTCTGGGGCCAACGTCCTGACTTTC. Full variable domain (missing parts from reference TRBV30 and TRBJ2-6): SQTIHQWPATLVQPVGSPLSLECTVEGTSNPNLYWYRQAAGRGLQLLFYSVGIGQISSEVPQNLSASRPQDRQFILSSKKLLLSDSGFYLCAGPAGTGGAFGSGANVLTFGAGSRLTVL.